These 18 T cell receptor beta chains came from one sample sequenced in a study of T cell responses to AZD1222 COVID-19 vaccine. The data were produced by immunoSEQ multiplex PCR, yet TCRdb's version contains in-frame clones alone and is incomplete. The table lists approximately 100,000 clones, roughly nine tenths of them singletons. This sample comprised peripheral blood, obtained 28 days after the second AZD1222 dose. These receptors were obtained from an adult who received the AZD1222 COVID-19 vaccine.

J is TRBJ2-1 and V is TRBV9; possibly TRBD1 for D (5 bases). Germline loops: CDR1 SGDLS, CDR2 YYNGEE. This CDR3 is 18 amino acids long. The V gene lost 2 bases and the J gene lost 4 bases, with 22 bases spanning the gap. DNA for the CDR3: TGTGCCAGCAGCGTGAGGATGGGGTCAGGGCTAATTTACAATGAGCAGTTCTTC. Protein: CASSVRMGSGLIYNEQFF. Filled out from reference TRBV9 and TRBJ2-1, the complete variable domain reads DSGVTQTPKHLITATGQRVTLRCSPRSGDLSVYWYQQSLDQGLQFLIQYYNGEERAKGNILERFSAQQFPDLHSELNLSSLELGDSALYFCASSVRMGSGLIYNEQFFGPGTRLTVL.

The chain links TRBV7-6 to TRBJ1-5; no clear D gene. CDR1 is SGHVS and CDR2 is FNYEAQ in the germline V gene. There are 15 residues in the CDR3. Trimming pared 1 base from V and 2 bases from J, leaving 9 bases between. The CDR3 DNA follows: TGTGCCAGCAGCTTAGAGGTAGGACGCAATCAGCCCCAGCATTTT. Translating it yields CASSLEVGRNQPQHF.

V gene TRBV30 combines with J gene TRBJ2-2; a weak D match, TRBD1 (5 bases). From germline, CDR1 is GTSNPN and CDR2 SVGIG (reference sequence). Trimming removed 0 bases from V and 7 bases from J, with 18 bases in between. CDR3 length: 16 amino acids. The CDR3 DNA is TGTGCCTGGAGTGTACGTCGGGCAGGGTGGAACGGGGAGCTGTTTTTT. It translates to CAWSVRRAGWNGELFF.

This clone has only one observation. This sequence joins TRBV24-1 and TRBJ2-1; a weak D match, TRBD1 (6 bases). Trimming pared 4 bases from V and 6 bases from J, leaving 15 bases between. There are 15 residues in the CDR3. Germline V lookup: CDR1 KGHDR, CDR2 SFDVKD. DNA of the CDR3: TGTGCCACCAGTGACCCGACCCGGACAGTCAATGAGCAGTTCTTC. Protein sequence: CATSDPTRTVNEQFF.

The chain joins TRBV5-8 to TRBJ2-1, with a tentative D call TRBD2 (5 bases). V was cut by 5 bases and J by 0 bases, with 15 bases left in between. Per germline, CDR1 SGHTS and CDR2 YDEGEE. The CDR3 runs to 16 residues. The CDR3 sequence is CASRILSGSSYNEQFF. In DNA, the CDR3 is TGTGCCAGCAGGATACTAAGCGGAAGCTCCTACAATGAGCAGTTCTTC. Based on the CDR3 plus reference TRBV5-8 and TRBJ2-1, the full variable domain is EAGVTQSPTHLIKTRGQQATLRCSPISGHTSVYWYQQALGLGLQFLLWYDEGEERNRGNFPPRFSGRQFPNYSSELNVNALELEDSALYLCASRILSGSSYNEQFFGPGTRLTVL.

The rearrangement joins TRBV3-1 (or the pseudogene TRBV3-2) to TRBJ1-2; 9 nucleotides line up with TRBD1. Germline CDR1 is LGHDT and CDR2 is YNNKEL (reference sequence). The CDR3 has 17 amino acids. Trimming at V came to 2 bases and at J to 0 bases, leaving 7 bases not matched to a gene. This CDR3 reads CASSQRTGADTNYGYTF. CDR3 coding DNA: TGTGCCAGCAGCCAACGGACAGGGGCTGATACTAACTATGGCTACACCTTC.

The chain has TRBV4-2 and TRBJ2-3; TRBD2 aligns across 11 bases. CDR1 and CDR2 (germline): LGHNA, YNFKEQ. The CDR3 spans 14 residues. Trimming at V came to 1 base and at J to 10 bases, leaving 4 bases not matched to a gene. The CDR3 bases are TGTGCCAGCAGCCAAGGCTTAGCGGGAGGGGCGCAGTATTTT. Protein: CASSQGLAGGAQYF.

The chain joins TRBV21-1 to TRBJ1-4; the table's D call, TRBD1, has no DNA check behind it. TRBV21-1 is shown as a pseudogene. The CDR3 loop spans 16 amino acids. The CDR3 sequence: CASSKVYDRPNEKLFF. The CDR3 DNA follows: TGTGCCAGCAGCAAGGTGTACGACAGGCCAAATGAAAAACTGTTTTTT.

This chain connects TRBV19 to TRBJ1-5; D remains unclear. CDR1 is LNHDA, CDR2 SQIVND, per germline (reference sequence). The CDR3 consists of 15 residues. With 8 bases removed from V and 3 bases from J, the gap between germline ends came to 17 bases. The chain's CDR3 is CASEYPGRINQPQHF. CDR3 nucleotides: TGTGCCAGTGAGTACCCAGGACGGATCAATCAGCCCCAGCATTTT.

CDR3 in DNA: TGTGCCAGCAGTTCCGGACTAGCGGGGGGGGGCCTTCAAGAGACCCAGTACTTC. It yields the protein CASSSGLAGGGLQETQYF. The chain links TRBV27 to TRBJ2-5; 15 bases line up with TRBD2. There are 18 residues in the CDR3. J was trimmed by 2 bases and V by 4 bases; bases with no gene match: 8. From germline, CDR1 is MNHEY and CDR2 SMNVEV (reference sequence).

This chain joins TRBV29-1 and TRBJ1-5, with D tentatively TRBD1 (6 bases). The CDR3 sequence is 13 residues long. V dropped 4 bases and J dropped 7 bases, with 14 bases sitting between them. Germline CDR1 reads SQVTM; CDR2 reads ANQGSEA. The CDR3 DNA is TGCAGCGTTGCGGGAGGGGGAGGGCAGCCCCAGCATTTT. This translates into CSVAGGGGQPQHF.

This clone showed up just a few times. The V and J genes are TRBV9 and TRBJ2-5; TRBD2 aligns across 9 bases. Trimming cost V 0 bases and J 5 bases; bases outside gene matches: 5. The germline gives CDR1 SGDLS, CDR2 YYNGEE. There are 15 residues in the CDR3. The CDR3 loop is CASSVDPSGMETQYF. The CDR3 region has the DNA TGTGCCAGCAGCGTAGATCCTAGCGGGATGGAGACCCAGTACTTC.

The genes are TRBV5-1 and TRBJ1-6; D is ambiguous. Germline lookup yields CDR1 SGHRS and CDR2 YFSETQ. V was cut by 0 bases and J by 8 bases, with 15 bases left in between. The length of the CDR3 is 16 residues. The CDR3 sequence is CASSLDLMGRDSPLHF. The CDR3 DNA follows: TGCGCCAGCAGCTTGGATCTGATGGGCCGAGATTCACCCCTCCACTTT.

The gene calls are TRBV18 and TRBJ2-3; no reliable D call. Trimming removed 3 bases from V and 0 bases from J, with 7 bases in between. Germline CDR1 KGHSH, CDR2 LQKENI. This CDR3 contains 14 residues. CDR3 residues: CASSPTFSTDTQYF. The DNA for the CDR3 is TGTGCCAGCTCACCCACCTTTAGCACAGATACGCAGTATTTT.

This chain uses TRBV7-8 with TRBJ1-1, with a possible D match to TRBD1 (6 bases). With 0 bases removed from V and 0 bases from J, the gap between germline ends came to 14 bases. Germline V CDR1 and CDR2: SGHVS, FQNEAQ. This CDR3 has 17 amino acids. The CDR3, as DNA: TGTGCCAGCAGCTTAGCGCTAGGGACAAGAATGAACACTGAAGCTTTCTTT. This encodes CASSLALGTRMNTEAFF.

V and J are TRBV5-5 and TRBJ1-4, with 8 bases lining up with TRBD1. CDR3 length: 16 residues. The germline V gene has CDR1 SGHKS and CDR2 YYEKEE (reference sequence). V gave up 0 bases and J gave up 4 bases; unmatched junction bases: 5. The CDR3: CASSLGVTGDNEKLFF. The CDR3 DNA sequence: TGTGCCAGCAGCTTGGGCGTGACAGGGGATAATGAAAAACTGTTTTTT. The full variable domain, rest sourced from reference TRBV5-5 and TRBJ1-4, is DAGVTQSPTHLIKTRGQQVTLRCSPISGHKSVSWYQQVLGQGPQFIFQYYEKEERGRGNFPDRFSARQFPNYSSELNVNALLLGDSALYLCASSLGVTGDNEKLFFGSGTQLSVL.

The rearrangement links TRBV5-5 to TRBJ1-5; a possible D gene is TRBD1 (5 bases). The CDR3 contains 14 residues. Germline V CDR1 and CDR2: SGHKS, YYEKEE (reference sequence). Deletions cut 3 bases from V and 2 bases from J, with 9 bases between. CDR3 sequence (DNA): TGTGCCAGCAGCTGGGGCGGGGGCAATCAGCCCCAGCATTTT. Its protein is CASSWGGGNQPQHF.

This clone was observed a handful of times. The gene calls are TRBV7-2 and TRBJ2-5; 9 bases agree with TRBD2. V shed 8 bases and J 5 bases; nucleotides not matched to a gene: 6. The germline CDR1 and CDR2 sequences are SGHTA and FQGNSA. This CDR3 is built from 13 residues. CDR3 sequence: CASVAGVRETQYF. CDR3 bases: TGTGCCAGCGTAGCGGGAGTGAGGGAGACCCAGTACTTC.